The rows below give T cell receptor beta chains drawn from one sample of a study of blood T cell repertoires in COVID-19. Assay used: immunoSEQ multiplex PCR; TCRdb lists only in-frame clones, some missing. The sample records some 250,000 clones, around 87% being singletons. The sample comprised peripheral blood. The receptors shown here come from a woman in her fifties or sixties with COVID-19, enrolled during active disease. Each CDR3 is given with its conserved first and last residue. D genes are given only for firm matches. Clone size is not always given. Where it is, it says once, few, many or a class for expanded clones.

V gene	clone size	J gene	D gene	CDR3 DNA	CDR3 protein
TRBV6-5	-	TRBJ1-2	-	TGTGCCAGCAGTTTGGGGGGGAATGCTTATGGCTACACCTTC	CASSLGGNAYGYTF
TRBV18	-	TRBJ2-1	TRBD2	TGTGCCAGCTCACCACAGAGCGGGACCTACAATGAGCAGTTCTTC	CASSPQSGTYNEQFF
TRBV30	-	TRBJ2-1	-	TGTGCCTGGAGTAAGAGCTCCTACAATGAGCAGTTCTTC	CAWSKSSYNEQFF
TRBV28	few	TRBJ1-1	-	TGTGCCAGCAGTTTCGTAGAGAACACTGAAGCTTTCTTT	CASSFVENTEAFF
TRBV29-1	-	TRBJ2-3	TRBD2	TGCAGCGCCCCCAGGGCTAGCGGGAGGGGAAGCACAGATACGCAGTATTTT	CSAPRASGRGSTDTQYF
TRBV5-1	-	TRBJ2-5	TRBD2	TGCGCCAGCAGCGAGGGACTAGCAGGAGAGACCCAGTACTTC	CASSEGLAGETQYF
TRBV28	few	TRBJ1-2	-	TGTGCCAGCAGTTTACGGAACTATGGCTACACCTTC	CASSLRNYGYTF
TRBV4-2	-	TRBJ1-3	TRBD1	TGTGCCAGCAGCCAAGATCATGCAGGGGGCAAGGTGAACACCATATATTTT	CASSQDHAGGKVNTIYF
TRBV9	many	TRBJ1-3	-	TGTGCCAGCAGCCTCCCTCAGGGAGGGTCCTCTGGAAACACCATATATTTT	CASSLPQGGSSGNTIYF
TRBV24-1	once	TRBJ2-1	TRBD2	TGTGCCACCAGTGATTCGGGTTATCTAGCGGGAGTCCGTAATGAGCAGTTCTTC	CATSDSGYLAGVRNEQFF
TRBV9	-	TRBJ1-6	TRBD1	TGTGCCAGCAGCTTGGACAGGACTAATTCACCCCTCCACTTT	CASSLDRTNSPLHF
TRBV18	-	TRBJ1-5	TRBD1	TGTGCCAGCTCACCGCGGGACAGCAGCAATCAGCCCCAGCATTTT	CASSPRDSSNQPQHF
TRBV4-2	-	TRBJ2-7	TRBD2	TGTGCCAGCAGCCAAGATGCAGCGGGGCCGTACGAGCAGTACTTC	CASSQDAAGPYEQYF
TRBV27	once	TRBJ2-7	TRBD1	TGTGCCAGCAGTCCACGTCCCCCGGGACAGGACACCTACGAGCAGTACTTC	CASSPRPPGQDTYEQYF
TRBV6-5	-	TRBJ2-3	-	TGTGCCAGCAGCGTATTACTGAGCACAGATACGCAGTATTTT	CASSVLLSTDTQYF
TRBV28	-	TRBJ2-1	TRBD1	TGTGCCAGCAGTTGGGGACAGGGATTCTACAATGAGCAGTTCTTC	CASSWGQGFYNEQFF
TRBV28	-	TRBJ2-7	TRBD2	TGTGCCAGCAGTTTCCCTGGACTAGCGGGTTTCTCCTACGAGCAGTACTTC	CASSFPGLAGFSYEQYF
TRBV27	-	TRBJ2-7	-	TGTGCCAGCAGTCCAGAGCGGTATGTACCCTACGAGCAGTACTTC	CASSPERYVPYEQYF
TRBV6-2/TRBV6-3	-	TRBJ2-7	-	TGTGCCAGCAGCTCCGTGACTAGTCCCTCCTACGAGCAGTACTTC	CASSSVTSPSYEQYF
TRBV28	-	TRBJ1-2	-	TGTGCCAGCAGTTTGACGGGGGAGTACTATGGCTACACCTTC	CASSLTGEYYGYTF
TRBV29-1	-	TRBJ2-3	-	TGCAGCGTTGCTCACTCAGGGGATACGCAGTATTTT	CSVAHSGDTQYF
TRBV5-4	-	TRBJ2-5	TRBD2	TGTGCCAGCAGCTTGGAGGGCGGGAGGGACCAAGAGACCCAGTACTTC	CASSLEGGRDQETQYF
TRBV6-6	-	TRBJ2-3	TRBD1	TGTGCCAGCAGTTATCGGACAGGGGGACTAGATACGCAGTATTTT	CASSYRTGGLDTQYF
TRBV5-1	few	TRBJ2-5	TRBD2	TGCGCCAGCAGCTGGGGAGGACGGACTAGCGGGAGGGTACAAGAGACCCAGTACTTC	CASSWGGRTSGRVQETQYF
TRBV28	-	TRBJ1-2	-	TGTGCCAGCAGTTTGGGACACAACTATGGCTACACCTTC	CASSLGHNYGYTF
TRBV19	-	TRBJ1-5	TRBD1	TGTGCCAGTAGTGCCTCCCGGACAGGAGGAGCGAATCAGCCCCAGCATTTT	CASSASRTGGANQPQHF
TRBV6-5	once	TRBJ2-5	-	TGTGCCAGCATGGAGCTCGCGGAAGAGACCCAGTACTTC	CASMELAEETQYF
TRBV6-2/TRBV6-3	-	TRBJ2-3	-	TGTGCCAGCACCCCAATTGCAGGGGCCACAGATACGCAGTATTTT	CASTPIAGATDTQYF
TRBV14	-	TRBJ2-1	-	TGTGCCAGCAGCCGGGTAGGTCAGGGCTCCTACAATGAGCAGTTCTTC	CASSRVGQGSYNEQFF
TRBV21-1	-	TRBJ2-1	-	TGTGCCAGCAGCACAGGGACTAGCTCTCGCTCCTACAATGAGCAGTTCTTC	CASSTGTSSRSYNEQFF
TRBV5-1	-	TRBJ1-5	-	TGCGCCAGCAGTTCAGGGACACTAGATAGCAATCAGCCCCAGCATTTT	CASSSGTLDSNQPQHF